These 5 T cell receptor beta chains originate from one sample sequenced in a study of T cell repertoires in cytomegalovirus infection (dated by TCRdb to the late 2010s). No cognate antigen is known for these TCRs. Sequencing was carried out with an Illumina HiSeq 1500. In TCRdb, the public reads were trimmed at Q25 with fastp and aligned with MiXCR, with productive beta chains retained. Entries are consolidated by CDR3 protein sequence, retaining the most common genes and DNA. The sample table holds fewer than 850,000 distinct CDR3 sequences, of which almost 30% were seen once. The ten largest make up about an eighth of the sample. The sample's treatment or condition label, decoded: in vitro stimulation with specific CMV peptide epitopes to enrich CMV-specific T cells. The sequencing used cultured CD8+ T cells from PBMCs, collected from culture after CMV antigen stimulation. The source is a human donor in good health (CMV status not recorded). Some clones in this sample may be carry-over from other donors' samples.

This clonotype was counted ten times or more. This chain joins TRBV7-9 and TRBJ1-1; the D gene is possibly TRBD1 (6 bases). The germline V gene encodes CDR1 SEHNR and CDR2 FQNEAQ (reference sequence). CDR3 length equals 16 residues. Trimming took off 3 bases at V and 1 base at J, with 15 bases between the two ends. The CDR3 spells CASSFRGLLGNTEAFF. In nucleotides, the CDR3 is TGTGCCAGCAGCTTCAGGGGCCTTCTGGGGAACACTGAAGCTTTCTTT.

This clonotype has a count of ten or more. This chain uses TRBV7-8 with TRBJ1-2; tentatively, D is TRBD1 (5 bases). This CDR3 comprises 15 residues. V lost 4 bases and J 4 bases, leaving 16 bases between the germline ends. Germline V gene lookup returns CDR1 SGHVS and CDR2 FQNEAQ. CDR3 coding DNA: TGTGCCAGCAGCTCCTCCCCTGGGGACGTCTATGGCTACACCTTC. The encoded protein is CASSSSPGDVYGYTF.

The V gene is TRBV6-8, the J gene TRBJ1-1, with unresolved D. This CDR3 spans 12 amino acids. Germline V gene sequence: CDR1 MNHGY, CDR2 SAAAGT. Deletions cut 3 bases from V and 7 bases from J, with 9 bases between. The CDR3 reads CASSYLGDEAFF. Here the CDR3 DNA reads TGTGCCAGCAGTTATCTCGGGGATGAAGCTTTCTTT.

V is TRBV27 and J is TRBJ1-5; D ambiguous. Looked up from germline, CDR1 is MNHEY and CDR2 is SMNVEV (reference sequence). The CDR3 totals 16 residues. The ends were cut back, 5 bases at V and 1 base at J, with 15 bases in the middle. The CDR3 nucleotides are TGTGCCAGCAGTACGCGGAGTCGTGGGAGCAATCAGCCCCAGCATTTT. Translating it yields CASSTRSRGSNQPQHF.

The V call is TRBV6-1, the J call TRBJ1-1; D not certain. There are 14 residues in the CDR3. Germline V gene lookup returns CDR1 MNHNS and CDR2 SASEGT. Trimming stripped 1 base from V and 0 bases from J, with 6 bases between. DNA of the CDR3: TGTGCCAGCAGTGAAGGTTACCTGAACACTGAAGCTTTCTTT. Its translation is CASSEGYLNTEAFF.